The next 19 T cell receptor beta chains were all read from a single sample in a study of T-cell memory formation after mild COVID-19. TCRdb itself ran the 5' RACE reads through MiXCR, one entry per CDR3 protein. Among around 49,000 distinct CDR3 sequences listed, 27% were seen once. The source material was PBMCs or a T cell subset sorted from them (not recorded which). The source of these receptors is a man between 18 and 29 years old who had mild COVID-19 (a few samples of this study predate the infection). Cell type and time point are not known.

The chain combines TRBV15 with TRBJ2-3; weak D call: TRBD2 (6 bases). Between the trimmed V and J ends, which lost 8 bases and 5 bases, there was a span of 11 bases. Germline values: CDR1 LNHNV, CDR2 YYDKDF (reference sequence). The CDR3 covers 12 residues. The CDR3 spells CATGTGGDTQYF. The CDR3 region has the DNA TGTGCCACCGGAACCGGGGGAGATACGCAGTATTTT.

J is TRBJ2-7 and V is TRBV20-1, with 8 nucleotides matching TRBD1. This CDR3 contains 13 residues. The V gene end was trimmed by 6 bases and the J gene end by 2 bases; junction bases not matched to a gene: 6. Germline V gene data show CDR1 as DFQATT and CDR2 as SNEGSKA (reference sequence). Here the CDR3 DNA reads TGCAGTGCCTGGACAGGGTCGGCCTACGAGCAGTACTTC. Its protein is CSAWTGSAYEQYF.

DNA of the CDR3: TGTGCCAGCAGCTTTTCGGCCCTAGCGAACACTGAAGCTTTCTTT. Amino acids: CASSFSALANTEAFF. V usage is TRBV7-8 and J usage is TRBJ1-1; D call uncertain. From germline, CDR1 is SGHVS and CDR2 FQNEAQ. Trimming removed 3 bases from V and 1 base from J, with 12 bases in between. The CDR3 has 15 amino acids.

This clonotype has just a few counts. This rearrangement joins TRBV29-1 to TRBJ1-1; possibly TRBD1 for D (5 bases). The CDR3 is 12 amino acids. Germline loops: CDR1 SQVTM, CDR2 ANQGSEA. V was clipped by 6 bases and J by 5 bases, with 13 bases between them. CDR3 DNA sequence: TGCAGCGTCGGGACTTCGTGGACTGAAGCTTTCTTT. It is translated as CSVGTSWTEAFF.

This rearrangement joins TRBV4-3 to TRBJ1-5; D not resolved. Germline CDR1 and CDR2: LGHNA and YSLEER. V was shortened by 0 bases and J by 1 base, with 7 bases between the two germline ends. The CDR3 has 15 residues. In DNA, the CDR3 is TGCGCCAGCAGCCAAGATTGGGGAAGCAATCAGCCCCAGCATTTT. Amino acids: CASSQDWGSNQPQHF.

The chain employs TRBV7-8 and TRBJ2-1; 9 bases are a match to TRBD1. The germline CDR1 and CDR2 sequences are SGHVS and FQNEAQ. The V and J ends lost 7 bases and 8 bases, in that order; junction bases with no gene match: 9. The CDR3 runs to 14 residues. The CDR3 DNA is TGTGCCAGCAACCTAGGGACAGGGTATCATGAGCAGTTCTTC. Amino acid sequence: CASNLGTGYHEQFF.

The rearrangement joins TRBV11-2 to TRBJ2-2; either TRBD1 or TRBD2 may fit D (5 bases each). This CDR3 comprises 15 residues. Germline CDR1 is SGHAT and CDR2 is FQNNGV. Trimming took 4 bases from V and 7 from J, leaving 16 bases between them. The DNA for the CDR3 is TGTGCCAGCAGCTCTGGGACCGAGGCGCGCGGGGAGCTGTTTTTT. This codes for CASSSGTEARGELFF. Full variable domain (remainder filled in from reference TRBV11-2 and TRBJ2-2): EAGVAQSPRYKIIEKRQSVAFWCNPISGHATLYWYQQILGQGPKLLIQFQNNGVVDDSQLPKDRFSAERLKGVDSTLKIQPAKLEDSAVYLCASSSGTEARGELFFGEGSRLTVL.

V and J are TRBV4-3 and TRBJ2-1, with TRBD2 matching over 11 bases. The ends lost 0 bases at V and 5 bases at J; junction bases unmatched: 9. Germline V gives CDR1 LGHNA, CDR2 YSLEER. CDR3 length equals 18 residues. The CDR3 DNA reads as TGCGCCAGCAGCCAAGATCACCCGGGACTAGCGGAGGACAATGAGCAGTTCTTC. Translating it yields CASSQDHPGLAEDNEQFF.

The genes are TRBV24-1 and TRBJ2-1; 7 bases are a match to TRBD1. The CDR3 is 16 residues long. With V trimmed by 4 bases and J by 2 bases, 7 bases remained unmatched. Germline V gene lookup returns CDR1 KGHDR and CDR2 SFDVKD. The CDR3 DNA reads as TGTGCCACCAGTGACAGGGACAGTATGGCCTACAATGAGCAGTTCTTC. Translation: CATSDRDSMAYNEQFF.

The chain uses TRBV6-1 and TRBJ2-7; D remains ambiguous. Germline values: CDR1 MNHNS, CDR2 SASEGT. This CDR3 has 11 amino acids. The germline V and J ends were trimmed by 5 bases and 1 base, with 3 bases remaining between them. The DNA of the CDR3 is TGTGCCAGCAGTTGGTCCTACGAGCAGTACGTC. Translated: CASSWSYEQYV.

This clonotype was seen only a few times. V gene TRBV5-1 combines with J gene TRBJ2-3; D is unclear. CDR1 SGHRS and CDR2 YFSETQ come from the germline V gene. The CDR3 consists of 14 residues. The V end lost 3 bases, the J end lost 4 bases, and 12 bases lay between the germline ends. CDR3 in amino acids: CASSSFNYADTQYF. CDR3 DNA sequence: TGCGCCAGCAGCTCCTTTAACTACGCAGATACGCAGTATTTT.

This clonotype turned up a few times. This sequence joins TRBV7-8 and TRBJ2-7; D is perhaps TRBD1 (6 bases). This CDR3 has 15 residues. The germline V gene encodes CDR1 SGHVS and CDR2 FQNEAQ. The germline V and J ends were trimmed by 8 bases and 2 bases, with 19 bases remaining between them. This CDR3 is CASARDTRVPYEQYF. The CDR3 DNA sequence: TGTGCCAGCGCCAGGGACACCCGAGTACCCTACGAGCAGTACTTC.

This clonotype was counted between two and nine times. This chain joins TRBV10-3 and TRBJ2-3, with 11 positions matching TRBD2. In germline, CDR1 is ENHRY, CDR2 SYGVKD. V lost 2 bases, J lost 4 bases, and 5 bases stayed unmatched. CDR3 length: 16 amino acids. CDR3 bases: TGTGCCATCAGTGAGACTAGCGGGGGAGGGTCAGATACGCAGTATTTT. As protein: CAISETSGGGSDTQYF.

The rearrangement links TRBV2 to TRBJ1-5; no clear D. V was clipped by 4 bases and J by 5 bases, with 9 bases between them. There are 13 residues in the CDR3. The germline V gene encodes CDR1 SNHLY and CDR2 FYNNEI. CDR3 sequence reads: CASSGKTYQPQHF. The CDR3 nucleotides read TGTGCCAGCAGTGGGAAGACGTATCAGCCCCAGCATTTT.

CDR3 DNA: TGTGCCAGTAGTATGGGACAGGCACCCAATCAGCCCCAGCATTTT. Amino acids: CASSMGQAPNQPQHF. The V gene is TRBV19, the J gene TRBJ1-5; 8 bases align to TRBD1. V trimming: 3 bases; J trimming: 3 bases; junction bases outside the gene matches: 4. This CDR3 contains 15 residues. The germline V gene has CDR1 LNHDA and CDR2 SQIVND (reference sequence).

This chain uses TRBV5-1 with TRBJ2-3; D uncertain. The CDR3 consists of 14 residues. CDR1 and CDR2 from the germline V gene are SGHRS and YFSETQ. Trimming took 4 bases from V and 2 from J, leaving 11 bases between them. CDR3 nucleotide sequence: TGCGCCAGCAGCCCTCTCAACCCCACAGATACGCAGTATTTT. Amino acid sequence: CASSPLNPTDTQYF.

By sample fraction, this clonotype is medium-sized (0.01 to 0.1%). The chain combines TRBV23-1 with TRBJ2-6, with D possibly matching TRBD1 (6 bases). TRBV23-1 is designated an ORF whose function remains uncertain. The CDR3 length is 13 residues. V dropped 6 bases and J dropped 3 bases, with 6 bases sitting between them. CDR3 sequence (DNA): TGCGCCAGCAGACAGGGTGGGGCCAACGTCCTGACTTTC. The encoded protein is CASRQGGANVLTF.

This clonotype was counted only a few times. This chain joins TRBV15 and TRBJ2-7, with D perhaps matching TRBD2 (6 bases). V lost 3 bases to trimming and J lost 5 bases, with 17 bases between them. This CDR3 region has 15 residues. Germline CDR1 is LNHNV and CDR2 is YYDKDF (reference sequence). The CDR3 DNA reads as TGTGCCACCAGCAGGGCCGGGAGAACCGCCGACGAGCAGTACTTC. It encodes CATSRAGRTADEQYF.

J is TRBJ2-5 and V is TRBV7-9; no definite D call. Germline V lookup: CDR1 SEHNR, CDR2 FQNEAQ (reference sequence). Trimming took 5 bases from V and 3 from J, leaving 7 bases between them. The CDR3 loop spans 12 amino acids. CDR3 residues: CASSPMKETQYF. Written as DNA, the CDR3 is TGTGCCAGCAGCCCAATGAAAGAGACCCAGTACTTC.